Below, one T cell receptor (beta chain) is given with its context. The germline CDR1 and CDR2 sequences are SGHTA and FQGTGA. The CDR3 has 19 residues. TCRdb reprocessed the 5' RACE reads and keeps a single row for each CDR3 protein, giving no DNA. This table holds over 130,000 distinct CDR3 sequences. The record originates from a study of monozygotic twins with inflammatory bowel disease. Whole blood that had not undergone T cell sorting provided the isolated total RNA. The material sequenced was blood. The genes are TRBV7-3 and TRBJ2-2; TCRdb's assignment of TRBD1 cannot be checked, as there is no DNA. The source is a human donor with ulcerative colitis or Crohn's disease, or a healthy co-twin of an affected twin (not recorded which). CDR3 sequence reads: CASSLTYILGQGNTGELFF. Combining the CDR3 with reference TRBV7-3 and TRBJ2-2 gives the whole variable domain GAGVSQTPSNKVTEKGKYVELRCDPISGHTALYWYRQSLGQGPEFLIYFQGTGAADDSGLPNDRFFAVRPEGSVSTLKIQRTERGDSAVYLCASSLTYILGQGNTGELFFGEGSRLTVL.